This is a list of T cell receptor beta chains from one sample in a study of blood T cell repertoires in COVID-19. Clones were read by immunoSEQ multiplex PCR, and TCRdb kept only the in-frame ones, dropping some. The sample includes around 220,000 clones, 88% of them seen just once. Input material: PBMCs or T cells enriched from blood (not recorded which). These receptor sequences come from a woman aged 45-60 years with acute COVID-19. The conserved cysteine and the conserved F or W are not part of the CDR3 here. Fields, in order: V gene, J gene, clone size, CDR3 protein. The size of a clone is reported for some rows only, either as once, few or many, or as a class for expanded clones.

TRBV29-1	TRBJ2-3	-	STGTGVTDTQY
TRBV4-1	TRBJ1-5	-	ASSRGQGTYFSDQPQH
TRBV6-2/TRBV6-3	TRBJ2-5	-	ASSKGQGRETQY
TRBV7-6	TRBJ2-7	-	ASSFDRGYEQY
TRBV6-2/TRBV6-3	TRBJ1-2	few	ASGSFPQGFLGYT
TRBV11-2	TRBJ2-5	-	ASSSGTVQETQY
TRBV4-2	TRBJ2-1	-	ASSQELGTGSYNEQF
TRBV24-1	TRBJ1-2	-	ATSDPPLNYGYT
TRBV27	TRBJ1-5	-	ASSLWGGAYSNQPQH
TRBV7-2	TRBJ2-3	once	ASSLTGTSIPDTQY
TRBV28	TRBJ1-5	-	ASSLLRGSHQPQH
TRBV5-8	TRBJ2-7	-	AIGLAGPYEQY
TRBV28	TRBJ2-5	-	ASSNSFTGETQY
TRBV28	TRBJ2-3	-	ASSPEREGLEETDTQY
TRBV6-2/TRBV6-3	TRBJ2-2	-	ASSWQTPSRGELF
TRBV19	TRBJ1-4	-	ASSITSQFNEKLF
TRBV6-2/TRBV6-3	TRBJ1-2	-	ASSYSREDGYT
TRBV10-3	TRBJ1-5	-	AISDRSSNQPQH
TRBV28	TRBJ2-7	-	ASTLQGPRYEQY
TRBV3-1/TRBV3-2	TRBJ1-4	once	ASSPQGRAAEKLF
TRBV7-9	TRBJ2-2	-	ASSLDRGTGELF
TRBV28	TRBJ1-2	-	ASRKMGQTYGYT
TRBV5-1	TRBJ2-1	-	ASSFDRGQVNEQF
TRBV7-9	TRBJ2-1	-	ASSEGQPGRDEQF
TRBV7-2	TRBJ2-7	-	ASSLSLNSGTSEYEQY
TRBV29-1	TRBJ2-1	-	SSDRGSYNEQF
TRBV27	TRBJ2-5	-	ASSFGQGETQY
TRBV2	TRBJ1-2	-	ASEGGDYGYT
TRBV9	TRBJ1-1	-	ASTPRGLSEAF
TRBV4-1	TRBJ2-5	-	ASTKGPLATQETQY
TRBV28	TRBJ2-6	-	ASSPPPGQGVSGANVLT
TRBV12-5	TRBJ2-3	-	ASGLTRGQGTDTQY
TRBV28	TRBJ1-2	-	ASSFFRQGANYGYT
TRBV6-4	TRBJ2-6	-	ASKSEAGANVLT
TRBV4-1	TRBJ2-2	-	ASSQLRLAGGPYTGELF
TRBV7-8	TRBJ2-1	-	ASSISFSGTSYNEQF
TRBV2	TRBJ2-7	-	ASRRPGIYEQY
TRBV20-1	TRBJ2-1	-	SARVSDEQF
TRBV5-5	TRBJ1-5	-	ASSLGGQGNQPQH
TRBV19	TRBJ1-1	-	ASSNRVNTEAF
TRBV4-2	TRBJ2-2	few	ASSQTSGSTGELF
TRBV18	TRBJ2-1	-	ASSSAVTYNEQF
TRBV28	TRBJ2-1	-	ASLSWGGTSGEQF
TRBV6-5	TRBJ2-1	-	ASRTLAPNYNEQF
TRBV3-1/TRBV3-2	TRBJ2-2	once	ASSPRGLAANTGELF
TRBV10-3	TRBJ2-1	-	AISELAGDNEQF
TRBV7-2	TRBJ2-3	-	ASSLMIAGGRMQY
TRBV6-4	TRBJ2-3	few	ASSDSQGADTQY
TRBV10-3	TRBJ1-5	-	AISRTDSNQPQH
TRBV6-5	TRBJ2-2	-	ASRRLAGATGELF
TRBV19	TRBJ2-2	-	ASEDRVNTGELF
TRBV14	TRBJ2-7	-	ASSHGQGAYEQY
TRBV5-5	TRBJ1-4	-	ASSLQGNEKLF
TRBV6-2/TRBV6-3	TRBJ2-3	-	ASSEHRGRKTDTQY
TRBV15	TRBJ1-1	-	ATSRDLGGNTEAF
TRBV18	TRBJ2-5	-	ASSRLAGGPMGQETQY
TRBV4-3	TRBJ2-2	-	ASSGGLAGAGGELF
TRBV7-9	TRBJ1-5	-	ASSPLRASNQPQH
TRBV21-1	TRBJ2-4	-	ASSIRAGTSNKNIQY
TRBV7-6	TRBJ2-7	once	ASSLAGGNDEQY